This T cell receptor (beta chain) comes out of a study of vaccination effects on CD4 cells after COVID-19. At the level of the study: A few convalescent patients gave samples early and late after vaccination. Post-vaccine sampling occurred a median 72 days after the second dose. Study results and caveats: Substantial clonal contraction characterized both infection- and vaccine-induced clones late after vaccination.

Germline CDR1 GTSNPN, CDR2 SVGIG (reference sequence). V was cut by 4 bases and J by 15 bases, with 16 bases left in between. This CDR3 region has 12 residues. With respect to this clone: No antigen is known for it.

CD4+ T cell isolation took place after less than 13 days of culture. SARS-CoV-2 infection was confirmed by PCR in the person between March and December 2020. Two doses of BNT162b2 or mRNA-1273 vaccine were administered to participants. TCRdb keeps only in-frame clones here, not all; method: immunoSEQ multiplex PCR. Of over 35,000 clones in the sample, over 65% were seen once. This clonotype was sampled from a human donor who had a prior SARS-CoV-2 infection. V is TRBV30 and J is TRBJ1-6; D unresolved. The material sequenced was CD4+ T cells from PBMCs cultured without peptide, taken after COVID-19 vaccination. As DNA, the CDR3 is TGTGCCTGGACCCAGGCGGGAAGGAACCTCCACTTT. Residues: CAWTQAGRNLHF. The full variable domain, with the rest looked up from reference TRBV30 and TRBJ1-6, is SQTIHQWPATLVQPVGSPLSLECTVEGTSNPNLYWYRQAAGRGLQLLFYSVGIGQISSEVPQNLSASRPQDRQFILSSKKLLLSDSGFYLCAWTQAGRNLHFGNGTRLTVT.